This passage covers 21 T cell receptor beta chains from one sample sequenced in a study of blood T cell repertoires in COVID-19. Clones were sequenced by immunoSEQ multiplex PCR, and TCRdb holds only the in-frame ones, with some missing. The table shows about 110,000 clones, with 55% to 75% occurring only once. Sequences were obtained from peripheral blood. The receptors come from a woman in her 40s with acute or convalescent COVID-19.

The V call is TRBV27, the J call TRBJ2-1, with 11 bases aligning to TRBD2. This CDR3 is built from 14 residues. The V and J ends lost 3 bases and 11 bases, in that order; junction bases with no gene match: 6. Germline CDR1 reads MNHEY; CDR2 reads SMNVEV (reference sequence). The CDR3 here is CASSFSGGGLKQFF. In DNA, the CDR3 is TGTGCCAGCAGTTTTAGCGGGGGGGGCCTTAAGCAGTTCTTC.

The chain combines TRBV6-2 or TRBV6-3 with TRBJ1-2; D perhaps matches TRBD1 (5 bases). Germline lookup yields CDR1 MNHEY and CDR2 SVGEGT. V lost 2 bases and J lost 3, with 7 bases in between. The CDR3 has 13 amino acids. CDR3 coding DNA: TGTGCCAGCAGTTACGACAGCTACTATGGCTACACCTTC. As protein: CASSYDSYYGYTF.

This clone was detected once. The chain joins TRBV6-6 to TRBJ2-7, with 10 nucleotides matching TRBD1. The germline gives CDR1 MNHNY, CDR2 SVGAGI (reference sequence). This CDR3 contains 14 residues. The trim removed 6 bases at V and 9 bases at J, leaving 11 bases unmatched. In nucleotides, the CDR3 is TGTGCCAGCAGCCCCGGGACAGGGGTAGCGCCGCAGTACTTC. Amino acid sequence: CASSPGTGVAPQYF.

V and J are TRBV9 and TRBJ1-1; unclear D gene. The CDR3 contains 14 residues. The germline gives CDR1 SGDLS, CDR2 YYNGEE. Trimming stripped 0 bases from V and 0 bases from J, with 6 bases between. This CDR3 reads CASSVAVMNTEAFF. CDR3 nucleotides: TGTGCCAGCAGCGTAGCGGTCATGAACACTGAAGCTTTCTTT.

This rearrangement joins TRBV18 to TRBJ2-4, with 7 bases lining up with TRBD2. There are 14 residues in the CDR3. V lost 3 bases and J lost 8; bases outside the gene matches: 7. Per the germline V gene, CDR1 is KGHSH and CDR2 is LQKENI. The CDR3 is CASSPGLDEDIQYF. CDR3 DNA sequence: TGTGCCAGCTCACCCGGACTAGATGAGGACATTCAGTACTTC.

This clone has a handful of counts. J is TRBJ2-3 and V is TRBV15; TRBD1 is a possible D gene (6 bases). The V and J ends lost 1 base and 4 bases respectively, with 12 bases between them. Germline lookup yields CDR1 LNHNV and CDR2 YYDKDF (reference sequence). This CDR3 is built from 15 residues. The CDR3 DNA reads TGTGCCACCAGCAGAGTCCAGGGGAGCTCAGATACGCAGTATTTT. This sequence encodes CATSRVQGSSDTQYF.

The chain carries TRBV10-1 and TRBJ2-3, with D possibly matching TRBD2 (5 bases). The V gene lost 6 bases and the J gene lost 3 bases, with 13 bases spanning the gap. Germline values: CDR1 WNHNN, CDR2 SYGVQD (reference sequence). The length of the CDR3 is 14 residues. DNA of the CDR3: TGCGCCAGCAGCTTGGGCGGGCGGACAGATACGCAGTATTTT. This gives the protein CASSLGGRTDTQYF.

This clone was found a few times. This sequence joins TRBV4-1 and TRBJ1-3, with TRBD1 matching 10 bases. Germline-derived CDR1 and CDR2 are MGHRA and YSYEKL. The CDR3 covers 14 residues. V shed 3 bases and J 12 bases; nucleotides not matched to a gene: 8. Here the CDR3 reads CASSQGQGRNGIYF. Written as DNA, the CDR3 is TGCGCCAGCAGCCAGGGACAGGGGAGAAATGGCATATATTTT.

The chain recombines TRBV13 with TRBJ1-5; a possible D gene is TRBD1 (6 bases). CDR1 is PRHDT and CDR2 is FYEKMQ in the germline V gene (reference sequence). V lost 5 bases, J lost 2 bases, and 13 bases lay in between. CDR3 length: 15 amino acids. The CDR3 nucleotides are TGTGCCAGCAGCAAACAGGGAAAAGGCAATCAGCCCCAGCATTTT. Protein product: CASSKQGKGNQPQHF.

This chain connects TRBV29-1 to TRBJ2-7, with D hard to call. Per germline, CDR1 SQVTM and CDR2 ANQGSEA. This CDR3 is built from 13 residues. Trimming removed 0 bases at V and 2 bases at J, with 8 bases between. CDR3 sequence: CSVEDRVTYEQYF. The CDR3 DNA is TGCAGCGTTGAAGATCGGGTGACCTACGAGCAGTACTTC.

The V call is TRBV18, the J call TRBJ2-6, with D perhaps TRBD1 (5 bases). The V and J ends lost 2 bases and 2 bases respectively, with 7 bases between them. Per germline, CDR1 KGHSH and CDR2 LQKENI. This CDR3 contains 15 residues. CDR3 DNA sequence: TGTGCCAGCTCACCAAGCAGGGCTGGGGCCAACGTCCTGACTTTC. Amino acids: CASSPSRAGANVLTF.

This chain uses TRBV9 with TRBJ1-4; TRBD1 aligns across 7 bases. V trimming: 0 bases; J trimming: 6 bases; junction bases outside the gene matches: 5. Per germline, CDR1 SGDLS and CDR2 YYNGEE. The CDR3 has 15 amino acids. The CDR3 DNA is TGTGCCAGCAGCGTAGGAGGGGGCGGAGATGAAAAACTGTTTTTT. Protein sequence: CASSVGGGGDEKLFF.

The chain is built from TRBV18 and TRBJ2-1; 10 bases are shared with TRBD1. This CDR3 spans 15 amino acids. Trimming removed 4 bases from V and 3 bases from J; junction bases left unmatched: 3. Germline assignment: CDR1 KGHSH and CDR2 LQKENI. The CDR3 DNA is TGTGCCAGCTCACTAGGGACAGGGGACTACAATGAGCAGTTCTTC. It codes for CASSLGTGDYNEQFF.

The V call is TRBV6-6, the J call TRBJ2-7; 8 bases align to TRBD1. V lost 0 bases, J lost 5 bases, and 3 bases stayed unmatched. Looked up from germline, CDR1 is MNHNY and CDR2 is SVGAGI (reference sequence). This CDR3 spans 14 amino acids. The CDR3 DNA sequence: TGTGCCAGCAGTTACTCGAACAGGGGGAACGAGCAGTACTTC. Its translation is CASSYSNRGNEQYF.

The rearrangement links TRBV28 to TRBJ1-1; the D is unclear. Germline lookup yields CDR1 MDHEN and CDR2 SYDVKM. The germline V and J ends were trimmed by 7 bases and 5 bases, with 17 bases remaining between them. The CDR3 is made up of 14 amino acids. CDR3 residues: CASNDQTTRTEAFF. The CDR3 DNA sequence: TGTGCCAGCAACGATCAGACCACTAGGACTGAAGCTTTCTTT.

This chain links TRBV6-6 with TRBJ1-2; D is ambiguous. CDR1 and CDR2 from the germline V gene are MNHNY and SVGAGI (reference sequence). V lost 8 bases to trimming and J lost 2 bases, with 36 bases between them. CDR3 length equals 21 residues. DNA of the CDR3: TGTGCCAGCCGCTCCCCAACCACAACTATGGCTACACCCAACCACAACTATGGCTACACCTTC. Protein sequence: CASRSPTTTMATPNHNYGYTF.

This clone was counted a single time. The chain carries TRBV7-2 and TRBJ2-5; 8 nucleotides line up with TRBD2. This CDR3 region has 16 residues. Germline V gives CDR1 SGHTA, CDR2 FQGNSA. After removal of 5 bases from V and 0 bases from J, the junction contained 8 bases not matched to a gene. The CDR3 region has the DNA TGTGCCAGCAGCGGGAGCGGGGGCCTGTACCAAGAGACCCAGTACTTC. It is translated as CASSGSGGLYQETQYF.

The V call is TRBV7-9, the J call TRBJ1-6; D remains unclear. The CDR3 covers 15 residues. Per the germline V gene, CDR1 is SEHNR and CDR2 is FQNEAQ (reference sequence). Trimming took 5 bases from V and 12 from J, leaving 20 bases between them. The CDR3: CASSPREGVVGPLHF. Written as DNA, the CDR3 is TGTGCCAGCAGCCCTCGGGAGGGAGTCGTAGGACCCCTCCACTTT.

The chain carries TRBV6-5 and TRBJ2-1, with D possibly matching TRBD1 (6 bases). The CDR3 contains 12 residues. V lost 2 bases and J 10 bases, leaving 9 bases between the germline ends. Germline V lookup: CDR1 MNHEY, CDR2 SVGAGI. The CDR3 loop is CASSYRTGEQFF. The CDR3 nucleotides read TGTGCCAGCAGTTACCGCACAGGGGAGCAGTTCTTC.

V is TRBV10-2 and J is TRBJ2-5, with 9 nucleotides matching TRBD2. Germline CDR1 WSHSY, CDR2 SAAADI. CDR3 size: 17 residues. V gave up 4 bases and J gave up 5 bases; unmatched junction bases: 14. As DNA, the CDR3 is TGCGCCAGCAGTGTTCGCCGTCTACCCCTAGCGGGGGAGACCCAGTACTTC. Residues: CASSVRRLPLAGETQYF.

The J gene is TRBJ1-1, the V gene TRBV18, with a weak D call TRBD1 (5 bases). CDR1 and CDR2 from the germline V gene are KGHSH and LQKENI. With 5 bases removed from V and 1 base from J, the gap between germline ends came to 11 bases. This CDR3 is 14 amino acids long. DNA for the CDR3: TGTGCCAGCTCAAGGCAGGGAACGAACACTGAAGCTTTCTTT. Translated: CASSRQGTNTEAFF.